The present entry profiles one TCR beta chain with its context. This CDR3 has 13 residues. The V end lost 4 bases, the J end lost 3 bases, and 8 bases lay between the germline ends. Germline V gene sequence: CDR1 MNHEY, CDR2 SVGEGT. These data come from a study of human T cells and chemical hapten exposure. TCRdb itself ran the RACE reads through MiXCR, one entry per CDR3 protein. The table lists tens of thousands of distinct CDR3 sequences, approximately 9.9% of them singletons. Time point described: patch test 3, about 24 weeks after DPC sensitization. Indicated treatment: therapeutic diphenylcyclopropenone sensitization with weekly scalp DPC. Every patch test was put on after a blood sample was taken. The donor pool consisted of alopecia patients aged 18 to 70 years, considered suitable for DPC.

V and J are TRBV6-2 or TRBV6-3 and TRBJ2-3; tentatively, D is TRBD2 (5 bases). This specimen consisted of whole blood, obtained in connection with sensitization to the hapten diphenylcyclopropenone (DPC). This TCR was sampled from a middle-aged woman with alopecia areata. Some clones in this sample may be carry-over from other donors' samples. The CDR3 region has the DNA TGTGCCAGCAGTTCCGGGGAAACAGATACGCAGTATTTT. Encoded protein: CASSSGETDTQYF.